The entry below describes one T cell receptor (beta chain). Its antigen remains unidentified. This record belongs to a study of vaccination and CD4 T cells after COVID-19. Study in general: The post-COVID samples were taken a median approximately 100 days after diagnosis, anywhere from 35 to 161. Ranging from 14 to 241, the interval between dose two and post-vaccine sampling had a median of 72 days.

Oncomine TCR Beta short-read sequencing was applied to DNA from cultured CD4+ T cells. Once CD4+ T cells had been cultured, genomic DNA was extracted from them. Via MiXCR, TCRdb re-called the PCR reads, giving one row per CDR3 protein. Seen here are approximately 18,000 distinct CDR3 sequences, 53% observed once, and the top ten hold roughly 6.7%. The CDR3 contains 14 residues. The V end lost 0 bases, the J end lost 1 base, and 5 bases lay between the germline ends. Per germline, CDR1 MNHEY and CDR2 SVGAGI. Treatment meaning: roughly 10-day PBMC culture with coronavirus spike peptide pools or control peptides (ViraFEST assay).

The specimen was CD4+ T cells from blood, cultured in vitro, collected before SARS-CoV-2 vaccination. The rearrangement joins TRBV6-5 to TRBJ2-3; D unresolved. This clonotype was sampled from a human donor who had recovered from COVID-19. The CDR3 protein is CASSYSLRTDTQYF. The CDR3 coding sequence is TGTGCCAGCAGTTACTCGTTGCGCACAGATACGCAGTATTTT.